Each of the 20 T cell receptor beta chains below was sequenced from the same sample in a study of control samples from healthy donors and cancer patients. Sequencing was performed with immunoSEQ multiplex PCR; in TCRdb, only in-frame clones are kept and a portion is missing. This sample has roughly 450,000 clones, with 90% found just once. Sequencing used PBMCs. These receptors all stem from a middle-aged man with head and neck cancer.

This clone was recorded only once. This chain uses TRBV27 with TRBJ1-5; D is unclear. Germline V gene data show CDR1 as MNHEY and CDR2 as SMNVEV (reference sequence). This CDR3 is built from 19 residues. V lost 8 bases, J lost 4 bases, and 30 bases lay in between. In DNA, the CDR3 is TGTGCCAGCCTCCCCCGGGTCAGTCCGCCCGACCGCCAAAATCAGCCCCAGCATTTT. Translated: CASLPRVSPPDRQNQPQHF.

The chain recombines TRBV5-5 with TRBJ1-5; possible D gene TRBD1, 6 bases. Trimming removed 4 bases from V and 6 bases from J, with 14 bases in between. CDR3 length: 14 residues. The germline V gene encodes CDR1 SGHKS and CDR2 YYEKEE (reference sequence). In nucleotides, the CDR3 is TGTGCCAGCAGCCCCCCCCAGGGGACTCAGCCCCAGCATTTT. Its protein is CASSPPQGTQPQHF.

J is TRBJ2-7 and V is TRBV14; D unclear. The CDR3 spans 12 residues. The germline CDR1 and CDR2 sequences are SGHDN and FVKESK. V was clipped by 4 bases and J by 5 bases, with 9 bases between them. In DNA, the CDR3 is TGTGCCAGCAGCCCCCGTTTGCACGAGCAGTACTTC. Translation: CASSPRLHEQYF.

The chain employs TRBV18 and TRBJ1-5, with D uncertain. Trimming took 6 bases from V and 0 from J, leaving 6 bases between them. This CDR3 is 13 amino acids long. Germline V CDR1 and CDR2: KGHSH, LQKENI. CDR3 sequence reads: CASSRDSNQPQHF. The DNA for the CDR3 is TGTGCCAGCTCGCGGGATAGCAATCAGCCCCAGCATTTT.

The V and J genes are TRBV28 and TRBJ1-1; 9 bases agree with TRBD1. This CDR3 comprises 18 residues. Trimming took 2 bases from V and 4 from J; bases not matched to a gene: 14. Germline CDR1 is MDHEN and CDR2 is SYDVKM. CDR3 nucleotide sequence: TGTGCCAGCAGTTTAGGGACAGGGATGGTCTCGCCGGGCACTGAAGCTTTCTTT. Its translation: CASSLGTGMVSPGTEAFF.

The rearrangement uses TRBV28 and TRBJ1-3; TRBD1 is a possible D gene (5 bases). V dropped 6 bases and J dropped 1 base, with 16 bases sitting between them. Germline V gene sequence: CDR1 MDHEN, CDR2 SYDVKM. The CDR3 runs to 16 residues. The CDR3 region is CASSPSGDGSGNTIYF. In DNA, the CDR3 is TGTGCCAGCAGCCCGTCGGGGGATGGGTCTGGAAACACCATATATTTT.

The chain links TRBV5-1 to TRBJ2-3; D possibly matches TRBD1 or TRBD2 (6 bases each). Looked up from germline, CDR1 is SGHRS and CDR2 is YFSETQ. The length of the CDR3 is 17 residues. Trimming cost V 4 bases and J 3 bases, with 21 bases left between them. The CDR3 coding sequence is TGCGCCAGCAGCGTTCGACCACAGGGAGGTGGTACAGATACGCAGTATTTT. It yields the protein CASSVRPQGGGTDTQYF.

V and J are TRBV5-6 and TRBJ2-1; 9 nucleotides match TRBD2. Germline V gene sequence: CDR1 SGHDT, CDR2 YYEEEE. V lost 4 bases, J lost 0 bases, and 5 bases stayed unmatched. CDR3 length equals 16 residues. The DNA for the CDR3 is TGTGCCAGCAGCAAAAATAGCGGGAGCTCCTACAATGAGCAGTTCTTC. Translated, it gives CASSKNSGSSYNEQFF.

This chain connects TRBV30 to TRBJ1-5; 9 bases align to TRBD1. After removal of 5 bases from V and 5 bases from J, the junction contained 4 bases not matched to a gene. CDR1 GTSNPN and CDR2 SVGIG come from the germline V gene (reference sequence). The CDR3 totals 13 residues. CDR3 DNA: TGTGCCTGGGGGACAGGGCTTGATCAGCCCCAGCATTTT. This sequence encodes CAWGTGLDQPQHF.

The chain carries TRBV27 and TRBJ2-1; D tentatively reads TRBD1 or TRBD2 (6 bases each). V was shortened by 6 bases and J by 3 bases, with 12 bases between the two germline ends. CDR1 and CDR2 from the germline V gene are MNHEY and SMNVEV (reference sequence). This CDR3 is 14 amino acids long. CDR3 DNA: TGTGCCAGCAGGATAGGGGGGCGCTACAATGAGCAGTTCTTC. Translation: CASRIGGRYNEQFF.

V and J are TRBV29-1 and TRBJ2-7; the match to TRBD1 covers 10 bases. CDR3 size: 15 residues. V was clipped by 6 bases and J by 3 bases; unmatched bases: 11. CDR1 and CDR2 from the germline V gene are SQVTM and ANQGSEA. In DNA, the CDR3 is TGCAGCGTCCAGAGGGTGGGACAGGGGAACTACGAGCAGTACTTC. Amino acids: CSVQRVGQGNYEQYF.

The chain recombines TRBV6-1 with TRBJ1-5; a possible D gene is TRBD1 (5 bases). V was trimmed by 2 bases and J by 4 bases, leaving 6 bases between them. Per germline, CDR1 MNHNS and CDR2 SASEGT. The CDR3 extends over 13 amino acids. The CDR3 here is CASSEQGNQPQHF. The CDR3 bases are TGTGCCAGCAGTGAACAGGGAAATCAGCCCCAGCATTTT.

The chain recombines TRBV27 with TRBJ2-1; the match to TRBD1 covers 8 bases. From germline, CDR1 is MNHEY and CDR2 SMNVEV (reference sequence). J lost 5 bases, V lost 5 bases, and 5 bases had no gene match. The CDR3 is 14 residues long. This CDR3 reads CASSGQGADNEQFF. In DNA, the CDR3 is TGTGCCAGCAGTGGCCAGGGGGCAGACAATGAGCAGTTCTTC.

The chain couples TRBV19 to TRBJ2-6; 7 bases are shared with TRBD1. After removal of 4 bases from V and 2 bases from J, the junction contained 2 bases not matched to a gene. This CDR3 contains 15 residues. The germline V gene has CDR1 LNHDA and CDR2 SQIVND (reference sequence). CDR3: CASSTTGAGANVLTF. CDR3 bases: TGTGCCAGTAGTACCACAGGGGCTGGGGCCAACGTCCTGACTTTC.

This chain joins TRBV13 and TRBJ2-1; 8 positions agree with TRBD1. V was pared by 8 bases and J by 9 bases, with 6 bases of the junction left unmatched. This CDR3 has 12 residues. Germline V lookup: CDR1 PRHDT, CDR2 FYEKMQ (reference sequence). The CDR3 here is CASGTGQGEQFF. The CDR3 DNA reads TGTGCCAGCGGGACAGGTCAGGGTGAGCAGTTCTTC.

This chain links TRBV7-9 with TRBJ2-3; 8 nucleotides match TRBD1. V trimming: 1 base; J trimming: 4 bases; junction bases outside the gene matches: 4. From germline, CDR1 is SEHNR and CDR2 FQNEAQ (reference sequence). This CDR3 spans 15 amino acids. As DNA, the CDR3 is TGTGCCAGCAGCTTAGATGGGACAGGCGCAGATACGCAGTATTTT. Translated, it gives CASSLDGTGADTQYF.

The chain couples TRBV10-3 to TRBJ1-4; 7 positions agree with TRBD1. V lost 8 bases and J lost 4; bases outside the gene matches: 10. This CDR3 spans 15 amino acids. Germline CDR1 reads ENHRY; CDR2 reads SYGVKD. The CDR3 nucleotides are TGTGCCATCGGTCCTAAGACAGGGAATAATGAAAAACTGTTTTTT. This encodes CAIGPKTGNNEKLFF.

This chain links TRBV25-1 with TRBJ2-1; no firm D call. The CDR3 is made up of 13 amino acids. The germline V gene has CDR1 MGHDK and CDR2 SYGVNS. V was clipped by 0 bases and J by 5 bases, with 5 bases between them. The CDR3 DNA reads as TGTGCCAGCAGTGAATACGGCGACAATGAGCAGTTCTTC. Translated: CASSEYGDNEQFF.

V and J are TRBV2 and TRBJ2-5; TRBD1 might be the D (6 bases). The CDR3 sequence is 16 residues long. Trimming removed 6 bases at V and 2 bases at J, with 19 bases between. Germline loops: CDR1 SNHLY, CDR2 FYNNEI. The CDR3 protein is CASRPVDTGTQETQYF. CDR3 coding DNA: TGTGCCAGCAGACCAGTAGACACCGGGACACAAGAGACCCAGTACTTC.

A single count supports this clone. The chain joins TRBV7-3 to TRBJ2-7; D is possibly TRBD1 (6 bases). Trimming stripped 5 bases from V and 4 bases from J, with 12 bases between. Germline V CDR1 and CDR2: SGHTA, FQGTGA. The CDR3 totals 13 residues. CDR3 residues: CASSPLRGYEQYF. DNA of the CDR3: TGTGCCAGCAGCCCACTCAGGGGATACGAGCAGTACTTC.